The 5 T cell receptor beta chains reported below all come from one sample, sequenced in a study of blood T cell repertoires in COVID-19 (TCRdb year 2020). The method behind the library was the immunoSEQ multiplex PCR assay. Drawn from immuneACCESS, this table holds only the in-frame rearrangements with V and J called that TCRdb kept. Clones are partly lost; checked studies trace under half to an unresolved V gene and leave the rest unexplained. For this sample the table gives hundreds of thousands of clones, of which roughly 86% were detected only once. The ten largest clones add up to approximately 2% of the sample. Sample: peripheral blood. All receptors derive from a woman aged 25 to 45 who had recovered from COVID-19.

The CDR3 sequence is CASTAGVPQPQHF. The CDR3 coding sequence is TGTGCCAGTACGGCAGGGGTACCTCAGCCCCAGCATTTT. The chain has TRBV19 and TRBJ1-5; a weak D match, TRBD1 (6 bases). Germline lookup yields CDR1 LNHDA and CDR2 SQIVND (reference sequence). CDR3 length equals 13 residues. Between the trimmed V and J ends, which lost 7 bases and 6 bases, there was a span of 13 bases.

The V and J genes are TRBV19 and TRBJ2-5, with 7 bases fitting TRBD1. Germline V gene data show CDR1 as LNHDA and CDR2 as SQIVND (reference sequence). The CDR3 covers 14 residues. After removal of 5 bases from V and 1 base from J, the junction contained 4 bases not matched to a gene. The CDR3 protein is CASSRRDSQETQYF. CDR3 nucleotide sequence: TGTGCCAGTAGTCGCCGGGACAGCCAAGAGACCCAGTACTTC.

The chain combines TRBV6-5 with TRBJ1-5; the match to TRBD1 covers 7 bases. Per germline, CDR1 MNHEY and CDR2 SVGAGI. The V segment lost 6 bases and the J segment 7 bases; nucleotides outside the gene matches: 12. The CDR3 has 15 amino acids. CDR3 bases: TGTGCCAGCAGGAGGGGGCGCAACTCTGGACAGCCCCAGCATTTT. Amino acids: CASRRGRNSGQPQHF.

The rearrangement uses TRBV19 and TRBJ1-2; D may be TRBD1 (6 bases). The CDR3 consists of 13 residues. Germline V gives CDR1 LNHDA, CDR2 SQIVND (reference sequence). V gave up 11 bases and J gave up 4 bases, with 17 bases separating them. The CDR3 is CAANQGTSYGYTF. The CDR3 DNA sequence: TGTGCCGCCAACCAGGGGACCTCCTATGGCTACACCTTC. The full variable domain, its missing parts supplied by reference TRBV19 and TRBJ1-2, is DGGITQSPKYLFRKEGQNVTLSCEQNLNHDAMYWYRQDPGQGLRLIYYSQIVNDFQKGDIAEGYSVSREKKESFPLTVTSAQKNPTAFYLCAANQGTSYGYTFGSGTRLTVV.

The CDR3 spells CASSVGAGGTSPRETQYF. The CDR3 region has the DNA TGTGCCAGCAGCGTAGGAGCCGGCGGGACCAGCCCCCGGGAGACCCAGTACTTC. The chain has TRBV9 and TRBJ2-5; possible D gene TRBD2, 6 bases. CDR1 SGDLS and CDR2 YYNGEE come from the germline V gene. Trimming pared 0 bases from V and 5 bases from J, leaving 23 bases between. The CDR3 runs to 18 residues. Full variable domain (missing parts from reference TRBV9 and TRBJ2-5): DSGVTQTPKHLITATGQRVTLRCSPRSGDLSVYWYQQSLDQGLQFLIQYYNGEERAKGNILERFSAQQFPDLHSELNLSSLELGDSALYFCASSVGAGGTSPRETQYFGPGTRLLVL.